This T cell receptor (beta chain) appears in the sequencing data of a study of T-cell reconstitution after alpha-beta-depleted transplantation in children. This clonotype showed up many times. This CDR3 has 16 residues. Germline CDR1 and CDR2: MDHEN and SYDVKM. Losses at the gene ends were 3 bases for V and 9 bases for J; bases not matched to a gene: 7. Preparation of the TCRbeta library used unique molecular identifiers. TCRdb called the PCR reads again in MiXCR, with one record for every CDR3 protein. There are more than 15,000 distinct CDR3 sequences in the sample; less than 9.5% occur only once, and around 34% lies in the top ten.

The receptor comes from a boy under two years old who had a stem cell transplant for Wiskott-Aldrich syndrome, so the T cells may come from the graft donor. The sequences come from PBMCs, mostly from graft donor cells, collected 60 days after TCRalphabeta/CD19-depleted stem cell transplant. This rearrangement joins TRBV28 to TRBJ2-1; 14 bases map to TRBD2. CDR3 protein: CASSLPGTSGSPEQFF. CDR3 bases: TGTGCCAGCAGTTTGCCCGGGACTAGCGGGAGTCCTGAGCAGTTCTTC.